Listed below are T cell receptor beta chains from one sample, sequenced in a study of CD8+CD57+ T cells in acquired aplastic anemia. In TCRdb, the reads were re-called with MiXCR into one record per CDR3 protein. Seen here are 180,000 or so distinct CDR3 sequences, around 45% observed once, and the top ten hold 2.5% to 3.5%. Sequencing input: sorted CD4+, CD8+, or CD8+CD57+ T cells (not recorded which) from PBMCs. The source is a human donor in good health. The CDR3 runs from the conserved cysteine through the conserved F or W. D genes are given only for firm matches. Only some rows state a clone size, as once, few, many or a class for expanded clones.

d_call: NA
j_call: TRBJ2-7
v_call: TRBV11-2
clone_size: NA
cdr3_nt: TGTGCCTGCCGAGGGACACAATGGGGGGCTCAGTACTTC
cdr3_aa: CACRGTQWGAQYF

d_call: NA
j_call: TRBJ2-1
v_call: TRBV19
clone_size: NA
cdr3_nt: TGTGCCAGTAGTGAAGGCCTCCACTCCTACAATGAGCAGTTCTTC
cdr3_aa: CASSEGLHSYNEQFF

d_call: NA
j_call: TRBJ1-5
v_call: TRBV7-3
clone_size: NA
cdr3_nt: TGTGCCAGCAGCGAGGGTGCCCGCAATCAGCCCCAGCATTTT
cdr3_aa: CASSEGARNQPQHF

d_call: NA
j_call: TRBJ1-6
v_call: TRBV19
clone_size: NA
cdr3_nt: TGTGCCAGTAGCAATAGTGGCAGGGATAATTCACCCCTCCACTTT
cdr3_aa: CASSNSGRDNSPLHF

d_call: NA
j_call: TRBJ1-1
v_call: TRBV7-9
clone_size: NA
cdr3_nt: TGTGCCAGCAGCTTAGCAGGGCCCACTGAAGCTTTCTTT
cdr3_aa: CASSLAGPTEAFF

d_call: NA
j_call: TRBJ1-5
v_call: TRBV19
clone_size: NA
cdr3_nt: TGTGCCAGTAGTATAGTGGACATTCGCCAGCCCCAGCATTTT
cdr3_aa: CASSIVDIRQPQHF

d_call: NA
j_call: TRBJ2-7
v_call: TRBV24-1
clone_size: NA
cdr3_nt: TGTGCCACCAGTGACCTGTCCGGACAGAGCTCCTACGAGCAGTACTTC
cdr3_aa: CATSDLSGQSSYEQYF

d_call: TRBD2
j_call: TRBJ2-1
v_call: TRBV6-1
clone_size: NA
cdr3_nt: TGTGCCACGACTAGCGGAGAACACAATGAGCAGTTCTTC
cdr3_aa: CATTSGEHNEQFF

d_call: TRBD1
j_call: TRBJ1-1
v_call: TRBV2
clone_size: NA
cdr3_nt: TGTGCCAGCAGCCAGAAGGGGACAGGGGGCCGGAATACTGAAGCTTTCTTT
cdr3_aa: CASSQKGTGGRNTEAFF

d_call: NA
j_call: TRBJ2-7
v_call: TRBV11-3
clone_size: NA
cdr3_nt: TGTGCCAGCAGCTCCGCTGGGGGCCTGTACGAGCAGTACTTC
cdr3_aa: CASSSAGGLYEQYF

d_call: NA
j_call: TRBJ2-7
v_call: TRBV19
clone_size: NA
cdr3_nt: TGTGCCAGTACCGGGCCTCGCTCTGGAACCTACGAGCAGTACTTC
cdr3_aa: CASTGPRSGTYEQYF

d_call: NA
j_call: TRBJ2-5
v_call: TRBV28
clone_size: many
cdr3_nt: TGTGCCAGCAGTCCATCCCTCGGGCAGGCGGACTTC
cdr3_aa: CASSPSLGQADF

d_call: NA
j_call: TRBJ2-2
v_call: TRBV30
clone_size: many
cdr3_nt: TGTGCCTGGATGGAGGGGGCCGTGAGCACCGGGGAGCTGTTTTTT
cdr3_aa: CAWMEGAVSTGELFF

d_call: NA
j_call: TRBJ2-5
v_call: TRBV20-1
clone_size: NA
cdr3_nt: TGCAGTGCTAGCGGCGTCAAAGAGACCCAGTACTTC
cdr3_aa: CSASGVKETQYF

d_call: TRBD1
j_call: TRBJ1-2
v_call: TRBV24-1
clone_size: few
cdr3_nt: TGTGCCAGCAGTGATCAAGGGACAGGGGGAGGCTACACCTTC
cdr3_aa: CASSDQGTGGGYTF

d_call: NA
j_call: TRBJ1-3
v_call: TRBV9
clone_size: NA
cdr3_nt: TGTGCCAGCAGTTATTTGTCGGGACACACCATATATTTT
cdr3_aa: CASSYLSGHTIYF

d_call: TRBD1
j_call: TRBJ2-1
v_call: TRBV5-1
clone_size: many
cdr3_nt: TGCGCCAGCAGCTTGTCACAGGGGATCAATGAGCAGTTCTTC
cdr3_aa: CASSLSQGINEQFF

d_call: NA
j_call: TRBJ2-7
v_call: TRBV5-8
clone_size: many
cdr3_nt: TGTGCCAGCAGCTTGGTCGGAACTGCCTACGAGCAGTACTTC
cdr3_aa: CASSLVGTAYEQYF

d_call: NA
j_call: TRBJ2-1
v_call: TRBV5-1
clone_size: few
cdr3_nt: TGCGCCAGCACCATGGACAAGGCCTACAATGAGCAGTTCTTC
cdr3_aa: CASTMDKAYNEQFF

d_call: NA
j_call: TRBJ2-7
v_call: TRBV10-3
clone_size: many
cdr3_nt: TGTGCCACCCTAGGGACATGGCCCTTGGATCACGAGCAGTACTTC
cdr3_aa: CATLGTWPLDHEQYF

d_call: TRBD1
j_call: TRBJ2-5
v_call: TRBV2
clone_size: once
cdr3_nt: TGTGCCAGCAGCCAGACAGGGGGGTGGGAGACCCAGTACTTC
cdr3_aa: CASSQTGGWETQYF

d_call: TRBD2
j_call: TRBJ2-2
v_call: TRBV20-1
clone_size: NA
cdr3_nt: TGCAGTGCTAGACTAGCGGGGGGGTGGGAGCTGTTTTTT
cdr3_aa: CSARLAGGWELFF

d_call: TRBD1
j_call: TRBJ1-2
v_call: TRBV20-1
clone_size: many
cdr3_nt: TGCAGTGCTACTAGGACAGGGCATGGGGGCTACACCTTC
cdr3_aa: CSATRTGHGGYTF

d_call: NA
j_call: TRBJ2-3
v_call: TRBV2
clone_size: few
cdr3_nt: TGTGCCCACAGAGCACGTATGAGCACAGATACGCAGTATTTT
cdr3_aa: CAHRARMSTDTQYF

d_call: NA
j_call: TRBJ2-7
v_call: TRBV12-3/TRBV12-4
clone_size: many
cdr3_nt: TGTGCCAGCAGTTTAGCACTAACCCCCTACGAGCAGTACTTC
cdr3_aa: CASSLALTPYEQYF

d_call: TRBD1
j_call: TRBJ2-7
v_call: TRBV6-5
clone_size: NA
cdr3_nt: TGTGCCAGCAGTTACGACCACAGGGGGGACTACGAGCAGTACTTC
cdr3_aa: CASSYDHRGDYEQYF

d_call: NA
j_call: TRBJ1-1
v_call: TRBV7-2
clone_size: once
cdr3_nt: TGTGCCAGCAGCAAGGACACTGAAGCTTTCTTT
cdr3_aa: CASSKDTEAFF

d_call: TRBD2
j_call: TRBJ2-1
v_call: TRBV20-1
clone_size: NA
cdr3_nt: TGCAGTGCTAGGTCCCAGACTAGCGGGAACAATGAGCAGTTCTTC
cdr3_aa: CSARSQTSGNNEQFF

d_call: TRBD1
j_call: TRBJ1-1
v_call: TRBV7-9
clone_size: NA
cdr3_nt: TGTGCCAGCAGCTCCATACAGGGGAGCTACACTGAAGCTTTCTTT
cdr3_aa: CASSSIQGSYTEAFF

d_call: NA
j_call: TRBJ2-6
v_call: TRBV7-6
clone_size: once
cdr3_nt: TGTGCCAGCAGCTTAATCTCTGGGGCCAACGTCCTGACTTTC
cdr3_aa: CASSLISGANVLTF

d_call: NA
j_call: TRBJ2-1
v_call: TRBV11-2
clone_size: NA
cdr3_nt: TGTGCCAGCAAACCGGGACAACTTTACAATGAGCAGTTCTTC
cdr3_aa: CASKPGQLYNEQFF

d_call: NA
j_call: TRBJ2-3
v_call: TRBV20-1
clone_size: many
cdr3_nt: TGCAGTGCTGACTCCGCTAGGTTCGGTACGCAGTATTTT
cdr3_aa: CSADSARFGTQYF

d_call: NA
j_call: TRBJ2-7
v_call: TRBV10-2
clone_size: NA
cdr3_nt: TGCGCCAGCAGTGAGGGGGTGCGGGGCAACGAGCAGTACTTC
cdr3_aa: CASSEGVRGNEQYF

d_call: NA
j_call: TRBJ2-7
v_call: TRBV2
clone_size: few
cdr3_nt: TGTGCCAGCAGGCGATCGGGAGTAACGGACTACGAGCAGTACTTC
cdr3_aa: CASRRSGVTDYEQYF

d_call: NA
j_call: TRBJ2-5
v_call: TRBV4-3
clone_size: few
cdr3_nt: TGCGCCAGCAGCCAATACGGGGCGCTCCAAGAGACCCAGTACTTC
cdr3_aa: CASSQYGALQETQYF

d_call: NA
j_call: TRBJ2-3
v_call: TRBV5-5
clone_size: many
cdr3_nt: TGTGCCAGCAGCTTGGGTATTCAGAGCACAGATACGCAGTATTTT
cdr3_aa: CASSLGIQSTDTQYF

d_call: NA
j_call: TRBJ2-1
v_call: TRBV12-3/TRBV12-4
clone_size: NA
cdr3_nt: TGTGCCAGCAGCACCCACCTCGAGCAGTTCTTC
cdr3_aa: CASSTHLEQFF

d_call: NA
j_call: TRBJ2-5
v_call: TRBV5-4
clone_size: NA
cdr3_nt: TGTGCCAGCAGCTTGAAAGCTGGCGTTGAGACCCAGTACTTC
cdr3_aa: CASSLKAGVETQYF

d_call: NA
j_call: TRBJ2-3
v_call: TRBV7-2
clone_size: few
cdr3_nt: TGTGCCAGCAGCTACCGTGAATCAGATACGCAGTATTTT
cdr3_aa: CASSYRESDTQYF

d_call: NA
j_call: TRBJ2-2
v_call: TRBV2
clone_size: NA
cdr3_nt: TGTGCCAGCAGTGAGTGGAACACCGGGGAGCTGTTTTTT
cdr3_aa: CASSEWNTGELFF

d_call: NA
j_call: TRBJ2-7
v_call: TRBV7-8
clone_size: many
cdr3_nt: TGTGCCAGCAGCTTAGGTTCCGGCAGGGGCTACGAGCAGTACTTC
cdr3_aa: CASSLGSGRGYEQYF

d_call: NA
j_call: TRBJ2-3
v_call: TRBV2
clone_size: NA
cdr3_nt: TGTGCCAGCAGAATACAGGGGACTAACTGGGATACGCAGTATTTT
cdr3_aa: CASRIQGTNWDTQYF

d_call: TRBD1
j_call: TRBJ2-7
v_call: TRBV24-1
clone_size: NA
cdr3_nt: TGTGCCACCAGGGACAGGGGGCGCGGCGAGCAGTACTTC
cdr3_aa: CATRDRGRGEQYF

d_call: NA
j_call: TRBJ2-7
v_call: TRBV7-3
clone_size: NA
cdr3_nt: TGTGCCAGCAGCTTAGTGGGCAGCCCCACCTACGAGCAGTACTTC
cdr3_aa: CASSLVGSPTYEQYF

d_call: TRBD2
j_call: TRBJ2-1
v_call: TRBV20-1
clone_size: many
cdr3_nt: TGCAGTGCTAGGGGACTAGCGGGAGGTAACTACAATGAGCAGTTCTTC
cdr3_aa: CSARGLAGGNYNEQFF

d_call: NA
j_call: TRBJ1-1
v_call: TRBV7-9
clone_size: NA
cdr3_nt: TGTGCCAGCAGGATATCGATGAACACTGAAGCTTTCTTT
cdr3_aa: CASRISMNTEAFF

d_call: TRBD1
j_call: TRBJ2-7
v_call: TRBV9
clone_size: NA
cdr3_nt: TGTGCCAGCAGCCCACTTTCCGGGACAGACTACGAGCAGTACTTC
cdr3_aa: CASSPLSGTDYEQYF

d_call: TRBD2
j_call: TRBJ2-7
v_call: TRBV20-1
clone_size: many
cdr3_nt: TGCAGTGCAACTAGCGGGGGAATCTACGAGCAGTACTTC
cdr3_aa: CSATSGGIYEQYF

d_call: TRBD2
j_call: TRBJ2-2
v_call: TRBV4-1
clone_size: many
cdr3_nt: TGCGCCAGCAGCCACCCAGGACTAGCGGTGAACACCGGGGAGCTGTTTTTT
cdr3_aa: CASSHPGLAVNTGELFF

d_call: NA
j_call: TRBJ2-3
v_call: TRBV6-1
clone_size: many
cdr3_nt: TGTGCCAGCAGTACAGATACGCAGTATTTT
cdr3_aa: CASSTDTQYF

d_call: NA
j_call: TRBJ1-5
v_call: TRBV18
clone_size: NA
cdr3_nt: TGTGCCAGCTCACCAACAGGTAATCAGCCCCAGCATTTT
cdr3_aa: CASSPTGNQPQHF

d_call: NA
j_call: TRBJ2-5
v_call: TRBV24-1
clone_size: NA
cdr3_nt: TGTGCCACCAGTGATTTTGAGGGGAACCAAGAGACCCAGTACTTC
cdr3_aa: CATSDFEGNQETQYF

d_call: TRBD2
j_call: TRBJ2-5
v_call: TRBV2
clone_size: few
cdr3_nt: TGTGCCAGCGCGTCAGTGGGGCGGGGGCAAGAGACCCAGTACTTC
cdr3_aa: CASASVGRGQETQYF

d_call: NA
j_call: TRBJ2-3
v_call: TRBV19
clone_size: many
cdr3_nt: TGTGCCAGTAGAAGGACGGGAGTTAGCACAGATACGCAGTATTTT
cdr3_aa: CASRRTGVSTDTQYF